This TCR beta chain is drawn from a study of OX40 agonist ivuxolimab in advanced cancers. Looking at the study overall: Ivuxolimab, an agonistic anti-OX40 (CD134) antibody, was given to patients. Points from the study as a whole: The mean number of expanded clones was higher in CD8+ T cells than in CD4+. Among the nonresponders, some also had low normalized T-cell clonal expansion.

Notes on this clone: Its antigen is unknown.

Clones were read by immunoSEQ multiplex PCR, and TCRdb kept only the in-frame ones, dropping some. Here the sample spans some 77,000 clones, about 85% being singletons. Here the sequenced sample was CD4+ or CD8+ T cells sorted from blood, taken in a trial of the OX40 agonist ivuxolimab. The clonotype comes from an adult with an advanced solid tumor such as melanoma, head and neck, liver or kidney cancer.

CDR3 sequence reads: CASRQTSGANVLTF. In nucleotides, the CDR3 is TGTGCCAGCAGGCAGACCTCTGGGGCCAACGTCCTGACTTTC. This chain links TRBV5-4 with TRBJ2-6, with no clear D. Germline V CDR1 and CDR2: SGHNT, YYREEE (reference sequence). V dropped 5 bases and J dropped 0 bases, with 6 bases sitting between them. The CDR3 length is 14 residues.